This TCR beta chain is from a study of shared clonotypes between healthy human individuals. This CDR3 contains 18 residues. Some clones are missing from TCRdb's copy, which holds only in-frame ones; the method was immunoSEQ multiplex PCR. The sample has 2 million to 3 million clones, approximately 94% seen once; the top ten hold 0.36%. Sequencing was carried out using naive CD4+ T cells from PBMCs. Indicated subset: CD45RA+ positively selected. The rearrangement links TRBV21-1 to TRBJ2-2; the table's D gene call, TRBD1, was not cross checked with the DNA. TRBV21-1 is listed as a pseudogene. This TCR came from a man younger than 35 in good health. Some clones in this sample may be carry-over from other donors' samples. This chain's CDR3 is CASNTLTRGQADTGELFF. For the CDR3, the DNA is TGTGCCAGCAACACCCTCACCCGGGGACAGGCGGACACCGGGGAGCTGTTTTTT.